Presented here are 25 T cell receptor beta chains from one specimen sequenced in a study of shared clonotypes between healthy human individuals. Clones were read by immunoSEQ multiplex PCR, and TCRdb kept only the in-frame ones, dropping some. The sample holds fewer than 3 million clones, roughly 92% seen once. The sample was naive CD4+ T cells from PBMCs. The sample's subset: CD45RA+ positively selected. Receptors originate from a man younger than 35 in good health. Some clones in this sample may be carry-over from other donors' samples.

The J gene is TRBJ2-7, the V gene TRBV14, with D possibly being TRBD2 (5 bases). V lost 1 base, J lost 6 bases, and 10 bases lay in between. Germline CDR1 and CDR2: SGHDN and FVKESK. This CDR3 is 13 amino acids long. The CDR3 region has the DNA TGTGCCAGCAGCCAAGCTACGGGGAGCGAGCAGTACTTC. Translation gives CASSQATGSEQYF.

On this clone itself: Additional DNA sequences in this sample encode the identical CDR3. In DNA, the CDR3 is TGTGCCAGCAGCCAAAGGCAGGGGAATGAAAAACTGTTTTTT. This translates into CASSQRQGNEKLFF. The rearrangement links TRBV7-9 to TRBJ1-4; possible D gene TRBD1, 6 bases. Trimming left V 5 bases short and J 5 bases short, with 12 bases between. The length of the CDR3 is 14 residues. CDR1 and CDR2 from the germline V gene are SEHNR and FQNEAQ (reference sequence).

This sequence joins TRBV7-9 and TRBJ1-2; 7 nucleotides match TRBD1. CDR1 is SEHNR and CDR2 is FQNEAQ in the germline V gene (reference sequence). The CDR3 is made up of 15 amino acids. Trimming at V came to 1 base and at J to 4 bases, leaving 6 bases not matched to a gene. CDR3 protein: CASSLGGTVGYGYTF. The CDR3 DNA reads TGTGCCAGCAGCTTAGGGGGGACAGTTGGCTATGGCTACACCTTC.

The chain recombines TRBV5-1 with TRBJ2-3, with TRBD1 identical over 8 bases. The CDR3 covers 16 residues. The germline V gene has CDR1 SGHRS and CDR2 YFSETQ. V dropped 0 bases and J dropped 10; count of bases not matched to a gene: 13. CDR3 sequence: CASSLATGEIPGAQYF. The CDR3, as DNA: TGCGCCAGCAGCTTGGCGACAGGGGAGATCCCGGGTGCGCAGTATTTT.

V gene TRBV2 combines with J gene TRBJ2-3; 7 bases fit TRBD1. V lost 7 bases to trimming and J lost 5 bases; unmatched junction nucleotides: 12. CDR1 and CDR2 (germline): SNHLY, FYNNEI. The CDR3 is 15 amino acids. The DNA for the CDR3 is TGTGCCAGCAACAAAGACAGGGCGTGGGGAGATACGCAGTATTTT. This gives the protein CASNKDRAWGDTQYF.

The chain employs TRBV4-2 and TRBJ1-1; D unclear. The CDR3 is 13 residues long. Germline CDR1 and CDR2: LGHNA and YNFKEQ. Deletions cut 3 bases from V and 2 bases from J, with 7 bases between. The CDR3 DNA follows: TGTGCCAGCAGCCACGACATAAACACTGAAGCTTTCTTT. Translating it yields CASSHDINTEAFF.

This clone has more than one count but fewer than ten. CDR3 amino acids: CASGTDTQYF. The CDR3, as DNA: TGTGCCAGCGGTACAGATACGCAGTATTTT. J is TRBJ2-3 and V is TRBV7-9; no reliable D call. CDR3 length: 10 amino acids. Germline CDR1 is SEHNR and CDR2 is FQNEAQ (reference sequence). The V gene lost 8 bases and the J gene lost 3 bases, with 3 bases spanning the gap.

This clone has just one count. The V and J genes are TRBV7-2 and TRBJ1-4; no definite D call. The germline V and J ends were trimmed by 4 bases and 3 bases, with 6 bases remaining between them. CDR1 is SGHTA, CDR2 FQGNSA, per germline. This CDR3 region has 13 residues. CDR3 in DNA: TGTGCCAGCAGCTATCCTTCTAATGAAAAACTGTTTTTT. Protein product: CASSYPSNEKLFF.

V gene TRBV30 combines with J gene TRBJ1-2; 7 bases align to TRBD1. Looked up from germline, CDR1 is GTSNPN and CDR2 is SVGIG (reference sequence). Trimming took 4 bases from V and 6 from J; bases not matched to a gene: 14. The CDR3 loop spans 15 amino acids. CDR3 sequence: CAWTSHDRAGDGYTF. The CDR3 nucleotides are TGTGCCTGGACCAGCCATGACAGGGCTGGAGATGGCTACACCTTC. Full variable domain (missing parts from reference TRBV30 and TRBJ1-2): SQTIHQWPATLVQPVGSPLSLECTVEGTSNPNLYWYRQAAGRGLQLLFYSVGIGQISSEVPQNLSASRPQDRQFILSSKKLLLSDSGFYLCAWTSHDRAGDGYTFGSGTRLTVV.

The chain uses TRBV27 and TRBJ2-6; TRBD1 matches 9 bases. V was pared by 3 bases and J by 4 bases, with 4 bases of the junction left unmatched. From germline, CDR1 is MNHEY and CDR2 SMNVEV (reference sequence). The length of the CDR3 is 16 residues. The CDR3 spells CASSLTGGAGANVLTF. The CDR3 nucleotides are TGTGCCAGCAGTTTGACAGGGGGAGCAGGGGCCAACGTCCTGACTTTC.

The rearrangement uses TRBV28 and TRBJ1-4; D might be TRBD1 (6 bases). V was cut by 6 bases and J by 9 bases, with 17 bases left in between. The V gene's germline CDR1 is MDHEN and CDR2 SYDVKM. The CDR3 length is 14 residues. The DNA for the CDR3 is TGTGCCAGCAGCACAACAGGGTACCGACAAAAACTGTTTTTT. Its translation is CASSTTGYRQKLFF.

CDR3 protein: CASSPRSDTYGYTF. Here the CDR3 DNA reads TGTGCCAGCTCACCACGTAGTGATACCTATGGCTACACCTTC. The V gene is TRBV18, the J gene TRBJ1-2, with D hard to call. Germline V gene data show CDR1 as KGHSH and CDR2 as LQKENI. The CDR3 sequence is 14 residues long. Trimming stripped 1 base from V and 4 bases from J, with 10 bases between. Combining the CDR3 with reference TRBV18 and TRBJ1-2 gives the whole variable domain NAGVMQNPRHLVRRRGQEARLRCSPMKGHSHVYWYRQLPEEGLKFMVYLQKENIIDESGMPKERFSAEFPKEGPSILRIQQVVRGDSAAYFCASSPRSDTYGYTFGSGTRLTVV.

The rearrangement joins TRBV9 to TRBJ2-5, with D unresolved. Germline V gene data show CDR1 as SGDLS and CDR2 as YYNGEE. CDR3 length: 14 amino acids. Deletions cut 0 bases from V and 5 bases from J, with 11 bases between. The CDR3 sequence is CASSVDAHTETQYF. The CDR3 DNA is TGTGCCAGCAGCGTAGACGCCCATACGGAGACCCAGTACTTC.

The chain recombines TRBV6-5 with TRBJ2-7; D gene ambiguous. The CDR3 length is 15 residues. Germline CDR1 reads MNHEY; CDR2 reads SVGAGI. The germline V and J ends were trimmed by 2 bases and 7 bases, with 18 bases remaining between them. The CDR3 DNA is TGTGCCAGCAGTTACGGTTCTACCTACACTGGAGAGCAGTACTTC. Residues: CASSYGSTYTGEQYF.

Here the CDR3 DNA reads TGTGCCATCAGTGAGGTACAGGAGCTGAACTATGGCTACACCTTC. This codes for CAISEVQELNYGYTF. The V gene is TRBV10-3, the J gene TRBJ1-2, with D perhaps TRBD1 (5 bases). This CDR3 has 15 amino acids. Per germline, CDR1 ENHRY and CDR2 SYGVKD. Trimming pared 2 bases from V and 2 bases from J, leaving 12 bases between.

The rearrangement joins TRBV5-4 to TRBJ2-5; D is perhaps TRBD2 (5 bases). The CDR3 has 15 residues. V was trimmed by 0 bases and J by 4 bases, leaving 13 bases between them. Germline V gene data show CDR1 as SGHNT and CDR2 as YYREEE (reference sequence). The CDR3 DNA reads as TGTGCCAGCAGCTTGGTTCCCGGGAATTCAGAGACCCAGTACTTC. This gives the protein CASSLVPGNSETQYF.

The chain has TRBV9 and TRBJ1-1, with D uncertain. Trimming stripped 3 bases from V and 2 bases from J, with 14 bases between. The length of the CDR3 is 15 residues. CDR1 is SGDLS, CDR2 YYNGEE, per germline. For the CDR3, the DNA is TGTGCCAGCAGCGCCTTGCCCGCGTTCAACACTGAAGCTTTCTTT. It codes for CASSALPAFNTEAFF.

CDR3 region: CASMKGTNTGELFF. The CDR3 nucleotides are TGTGCCAGTATGAAGGGGACGAACACCGGGGAGCTGTTTTTT. The chain combines TRBV19 with TRBJ2-2; D is perhaps TRBD1 (5 bases). CDR3 length: 14 residues. V dropped 7 bases and J dropped 0 bases, with 9 bases sitting between them. The germline V gene encodes CDR1 LNHDA and CDR2 SQIVND (reference sequence). The full variable domain, completed using reference TRBV19 and TRBJ2-2, is DGGITQSPKYLFRKEGQNVTLSCEQNLNHDAMYWYRQDPGQGLRLIYYSQIVNDFQKGDIAEGYSVSREKKESFPLTVTSAQKNPTAFYLCASMKGTNTGELFFGEGSRLTVL.

The V call is TRBV27, the J call TRBJ1-2; D remains ambiguous. The CDR3 consists of 14 residues. The germline CDR1 and CDR2 sequences are MNHEY and SMNVEV (reference sequence). V was pared by 7 bases and J by 8 bases, with 20 bases between. The CDR3 bases are TGTGCCAGCAATAAAGAAGGAGGGTACGAAGGCTACACCTTC. As protein: CASNKEGGYEGYTF.

The chain links TRBV5-1 to TRBJ1-2; D remains unclear. This CDR3 spans 13 amino acids. The V and J ends lost 0 bases and 4 bases respectively, with 7 bases between them. CDR1 SGHRS and CDR2 YFSETQ come from the germline V gene. DNA for the CDR3: TGCGCCAGCAGCTTGGGGCGGACCTATGGCTACACCTTC. Translation gives CASSLGRTYGYTF.

V and J are TRBV2 and TRBJ2-1; D gene uncertain. Germline loops: CDR1 SNHLY, CDR2 FYNNEI. Trimming removed 4 bases at V and 9 bases at J, with 7 bases between. This CDR3 region has 11 residues. CDR3 region: CASSGFGEQFF. DNA for the CDR3: TGTGCCAGCAGTGGGTTTGGTGAGCAGTTCTTC.

This chain joins TRBV11-2 and TRBJ2-2; 7 bases match TRBD2. With V trimmed by 4 bases and J by 4 bases, 3 bases remained unmatched. The CDR3 runs to 14 residues. CDR1 and CDR2 (germline): SGHAT, FQNNGV. The CDR3 sequence: CASSYTGGTGELFF. The CDR3 bases are TGTGCCAGCAGCTACACGGGAGGCACCGGGGAGCTGTTTTTT.

This clone was seen a single time. This rearrangement joins TRBV6-6 to TRBJ2-2, with D unresolved. Germline-derived CDR1 and CDR2 are MNHNY and SVGAGI (reference sequence). Trimming cost V 6 bases and J 5 bases, with 13 bases left between them. The CDR3 has 14 residues. CDR3 protein: CASSLPDQTGELFF. CDR3 nucleotides: TGTGCCAGCAGCCTACCCGATCAAACCGGGGAGCTGTTTTTT.

The chain carries TRBV19 and TRBJ2-3, with a possible D match to TRBD2 (6 bases). V was clipped by 8 bases and J by 1 base, with 16 bases between them. The CDR3 totals 15 residues. Germline V gene data show CDR1 as LNHDA and CDR2 as SQIVND (reference sequence). As DNA, the CDR3 is TGTGCCAGTGGCCCTAGGGCTAGCGGCACAGATACGCAGTATTTT. It specifies CASGPRASGTDTQYF.

The chain couples TRBV2 to TRBJ2-1, with 7 bases that match TRBD2. Germline CDR1 SNHLY, CDR2 FYNNEI. The V and J ends lost 5 bases and 5 bases, in that order; junction bases with no gene match: 9. CDR3 length: 15 residues. The CDR3: CASSTEGGRDNEQFF. CDR3 sequence (DNA): TGTGCCAGCAGTACTGAAGGTGGGAGGGACAATGAGCAGTTCTTC.